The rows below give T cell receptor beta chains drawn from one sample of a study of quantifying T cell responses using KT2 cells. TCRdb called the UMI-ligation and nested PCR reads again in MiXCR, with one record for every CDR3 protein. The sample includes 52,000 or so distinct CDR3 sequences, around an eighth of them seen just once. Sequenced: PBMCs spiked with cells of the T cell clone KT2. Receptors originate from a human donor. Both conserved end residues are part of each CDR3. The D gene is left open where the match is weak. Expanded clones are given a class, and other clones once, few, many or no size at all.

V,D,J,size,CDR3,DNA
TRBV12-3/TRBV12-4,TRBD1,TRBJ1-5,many,CASSSGTVGIGPQHF,TGTGCCAGCAGTTCTGGGACAGTTGGGATAGGGCCCCAGCATTTT
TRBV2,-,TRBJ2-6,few,CASKGDGANVLTF,TGTGCCAGCAAAGGGGACGGGGCCAACGTCCTGACTTTC
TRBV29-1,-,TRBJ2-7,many,CSVENLGEQYF,TGCAGCGTTGAAAACTTGGGCGAGCAGTACTTC
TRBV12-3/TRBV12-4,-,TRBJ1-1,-,CASIIWRENTEAFF,TGTGCCAGCATTATATGGAGGGAGAACACTGAAGCTTTCTTT
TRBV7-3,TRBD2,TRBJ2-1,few,CASSLGGTIYNEQFF,TGTGCCAGCAGCTTAGGAGGGACTATCTACAATGAGCAGTTCTTC
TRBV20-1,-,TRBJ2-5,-,CSLSGSEETQYF,TGCAGTCTATCAGGGTCTGAAGAGACCCAGTACTTC
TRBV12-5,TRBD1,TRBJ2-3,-,CASGLGQGNTDTQYF,TGTGCTAGTGGGCTCGGACAGGGAAACACAGATACGCAGTATTTT
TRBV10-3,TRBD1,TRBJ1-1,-,CAIRGRTGAEAFF,TGTGCCATCAGGGGACGGACAGGGGCTGAAGCTTTCTTT
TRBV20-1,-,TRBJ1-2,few,CSARDYTANGYTF,TGCAGTGCTAGAGATTACACAGCAAATGGCTACACCTTC
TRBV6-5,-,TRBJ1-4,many,CASSYSGTNEKLFF,TGTGCCAGCAGTTACTCCGGTACTAATGAAAAACTGTTTTTT
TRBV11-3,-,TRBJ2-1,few,CASRFQSEQFF,TGTGCCAGCAGATTCCAATCTGAGCAGTTCTTC
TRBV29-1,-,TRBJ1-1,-,CSVGDEAFF,TGCAGCGTTGGGGATGAAGCTTTCTTT
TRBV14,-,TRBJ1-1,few,CASSHGQIEAFF,TGTGCCAGCAGCCACGGACAGATTGAAGCTTTCTTT
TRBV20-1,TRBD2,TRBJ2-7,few,CSATFRTSAHPYEQYF,TGCAGTGCTACCTTCAGGACTAGCGCCCATCCCTACGAGCAGTACTTC
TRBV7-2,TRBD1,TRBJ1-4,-,CASSSTGETEKLFF,TGTGCCAGCAGCTCGACAGGGGAGACTGAAAAACTGTTTTTT
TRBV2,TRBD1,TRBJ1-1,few,CASSWGQANTEAFF,TGTGCCAGCAGCTGGGGACAGGCGAACACTGAAGCTTTCTTT
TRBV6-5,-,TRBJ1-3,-,CASSYSGRAKGNTIYF,TGTGCCAGCAGTTACTCGGGCAGGGCGAAAGGAAACACCATATATTTT
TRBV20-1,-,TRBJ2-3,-,CSASYDTQYF,TGCAGTGCTAGTTACGATACGCAGTATTTT
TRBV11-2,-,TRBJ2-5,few,CASSSNPRAGLETQYF,TGTGCCAGCAGCTCCAACCCCAGAGCGGGCCTGGAGACCCAGTACTTC
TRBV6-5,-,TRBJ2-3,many,CASSYSSTDTQYF,TGTGCCAGCAGTTACTCTAGCACAGATACGCAGTATTTT
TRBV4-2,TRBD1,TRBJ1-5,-,CASSQGQGGFTQPQHF,TGTGCCAGCAGCCAAGGACAGGGCGGGTTCACTCAGCCCCAGCATTTT
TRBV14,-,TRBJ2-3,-,CASSQGRITQYF,TGTGCCAGCAGCCAAGGACGGATTACGCAGTATTTT
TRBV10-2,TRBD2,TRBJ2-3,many,CASASGGAGTDTQYF,TGCGCCAGCGCTAGCGGGGGGGCCGGGACAGATACGCAGTATTTT
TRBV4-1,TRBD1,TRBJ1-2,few,CASSQGDRGNGYTF,TGCGCCAGCAGCCAAGGCGACAGGGGGAACGGCTACACCTTC
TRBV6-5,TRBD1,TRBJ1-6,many,CASGVDRGNSPLHF,TGTGCCAGCGGGGTTGACAGGGGGAATTCACCCCTCCACTTT
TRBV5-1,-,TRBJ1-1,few,CASTETENTEAFF,TGCGCCAGCACGGAAACAGAGAACACTGAAGCTTTCTTT
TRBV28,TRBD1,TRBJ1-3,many,CASSPQGVLSGNTIYF,TGTGCCAGCAGTCCCCAGGGGGTACTTTCTGGAAACACCATATATTTT
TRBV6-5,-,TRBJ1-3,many,CASSYRLSFSGNTIYF,TGTGCCAGCAGTTATCGTCTGTCGTTCTCTGGAAACACCATATATTTT
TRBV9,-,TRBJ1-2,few,CASSVAGENGYTF,TGTGCCAGCAGCGTAGCCGGCGAGAATGGCTACACCTTC
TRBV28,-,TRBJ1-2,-,CASSLGASVGGYTF,TGTGCCAGCAGTTTAGGAGCGTCGGTGGGTGGCTACACCTTC
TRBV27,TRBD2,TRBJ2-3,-,CATKTSGKSDTQYF,TGTGCCACCAAGACTAGCGGGAAATCAGATACGCAGTATTTT
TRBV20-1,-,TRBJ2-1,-,CSASEVVGRETYNEQFF,TGCAGTGCTAGTGAGGTTGTGGGGAGAGAAACCTACAATGAGCAGTTCTTC